Presented here are 3 T cell receptor beta chains from one specimen sequenced in a study of beta chain features in type 1 diabetes. As every portion of the isolated RNA was reverse transcribed, the sequencing read expressed TCRB transcripts. The assay was immunoSEQ multiplex PCR, and TCRdb's table has in-frame clones only and misses some. The sample lists 900,000 or so clones, about 17% seen once, with 0.023% in the top ten. The specimen sequenced was naive CD4+ T cells from blood. The receptor source for this set is a woman younger than 30 in good health.

This clone was counted a few times. The J gene is TRBJ2-3, the V gene TRBV4-2; maybe TRBD2 (5 bases). This CDR3 has 17 residues. From germline, CDR1 is LGHNA and CDR2 YNFKEQ. V was trimmed by 1 base and J by 1 base, leaving 15 bases between them. The CDR3 nucleotides are TGTGCCAGCAGCCAAGGTATTGGAATTAGCGGCACAGATACGCAGTATTTT. Its translation is CASSQGIGISGTDTQYF.

This clone was seen a few times. This chain uses TRBV6-1 with TRBJ1-2; D is possibly TRBD1 (5 bases). Per germline, CDR1 MNHNS and CDR2 SASEGT. Trimming removed 1 base at V and 3 bases at J, with 6 bases between. The CDR3 consists of 13 residues. CDR3 coding DNA: TGTGCCAGCAGTGAAGGCAGGGACTATGGCTACACCTTC. Translating it yields CASSEGRDYGYTF.

This clone showed up just a few times. The CDR3 coding sequence is TGTGCCAGCAGCCGGCGGGACAGGGCCTGGGGAGAGCAGTTCTTC. Translation: CASSRRDRAWGEQFF. V gene TRBV5-4 combines with J gene TRBJ2-1, with 9 positions matching TRBD1. The germline V gene encodes CDR1 SGHNT and CDR2 YYREEE (reference sequence). CDR3 length: 15 residues. J was trimmed by 10 bases and V by 4 bases; bases with no gene match: 12.